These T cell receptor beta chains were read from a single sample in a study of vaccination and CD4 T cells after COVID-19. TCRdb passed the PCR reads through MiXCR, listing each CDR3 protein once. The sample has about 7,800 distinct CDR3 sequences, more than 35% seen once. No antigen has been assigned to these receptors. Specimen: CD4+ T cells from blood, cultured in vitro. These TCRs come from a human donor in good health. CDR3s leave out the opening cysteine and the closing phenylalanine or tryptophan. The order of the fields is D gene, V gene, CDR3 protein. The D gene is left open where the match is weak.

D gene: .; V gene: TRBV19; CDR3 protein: ASRARTLPYEQY
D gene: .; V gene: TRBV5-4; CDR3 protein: ASSPRGAGQSSYEQY
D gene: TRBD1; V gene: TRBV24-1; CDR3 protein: ATSPGTGGQETQY
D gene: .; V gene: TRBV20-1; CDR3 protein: SARQGFSEKLF
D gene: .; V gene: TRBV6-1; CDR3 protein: ASSENFWRGPYNEQF
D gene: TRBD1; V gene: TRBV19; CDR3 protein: ASSRPGQGTGELF
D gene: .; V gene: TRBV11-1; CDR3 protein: ASSPNQGAKNIQY
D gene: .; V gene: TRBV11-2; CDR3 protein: ASSFGDTGSSEQY
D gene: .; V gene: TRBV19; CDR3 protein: ASSIAGGFKTQY
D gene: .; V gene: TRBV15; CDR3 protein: ATSRRRDTQETQY
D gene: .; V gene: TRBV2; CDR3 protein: ASRSGGYTDTQY
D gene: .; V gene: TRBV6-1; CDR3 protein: ASTLTVGTHEQY
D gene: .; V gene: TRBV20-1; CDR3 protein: SARPPGQSWDQPQH
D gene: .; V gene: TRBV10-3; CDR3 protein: AIARLVREQF
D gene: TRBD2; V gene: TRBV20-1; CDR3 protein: SASEGGRASSEQF
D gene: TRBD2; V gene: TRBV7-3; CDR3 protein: ASSYGLAGELF
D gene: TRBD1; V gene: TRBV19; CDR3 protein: ASSIRGRSTEAF
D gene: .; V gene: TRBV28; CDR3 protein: VSKLTYNSPLH
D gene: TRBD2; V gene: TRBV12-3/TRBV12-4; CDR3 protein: ATSGSGETQY
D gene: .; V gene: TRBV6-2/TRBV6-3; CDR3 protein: ASSQGLPVGDEQF
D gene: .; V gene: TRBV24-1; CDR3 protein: ATSDLTGDPHQPQH
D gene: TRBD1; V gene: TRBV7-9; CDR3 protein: ASSWTQGAAEAF
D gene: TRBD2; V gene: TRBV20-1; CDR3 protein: SAPGGRETQY
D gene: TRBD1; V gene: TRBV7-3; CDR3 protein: ASSSQGANTGELF